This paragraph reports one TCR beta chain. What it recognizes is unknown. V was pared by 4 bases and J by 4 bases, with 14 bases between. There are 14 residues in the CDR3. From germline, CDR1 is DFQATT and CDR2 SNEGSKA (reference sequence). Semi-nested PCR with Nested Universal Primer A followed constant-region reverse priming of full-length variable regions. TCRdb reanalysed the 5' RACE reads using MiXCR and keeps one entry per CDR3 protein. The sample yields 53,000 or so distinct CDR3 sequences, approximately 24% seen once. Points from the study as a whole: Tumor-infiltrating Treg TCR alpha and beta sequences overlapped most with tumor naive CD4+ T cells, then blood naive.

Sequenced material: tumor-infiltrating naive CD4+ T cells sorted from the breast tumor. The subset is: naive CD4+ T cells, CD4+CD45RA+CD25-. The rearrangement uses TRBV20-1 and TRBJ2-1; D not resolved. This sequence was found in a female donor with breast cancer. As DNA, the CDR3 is TGCAGTGCTACCACCGGCCTTGTGTACAATGAGCAGTTCTTC. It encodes CSATTGLVYNEQFF.